Presented here are 3 T cell receptor beta chains from one specimen sequenced in a study of cytotoxic CD8 clonotypes in ibrutinib-treated CLL. Data came from immunoSEQ multiplex PCR; TCRdb stores just in-frame clones and leaves some out. The sample lists about 160,000 clones, about 80% seen once, with 2% to 2.5% in the top ten. The material sequenced was PBMCs, taken after 12 months of ibrutinib treatment. These receptors originate from a human donor with chronic lymphocytic leukemia.

The sample holds one count of this clone. This CDR3 reads CASSLGVGRAQYF. In DNA, the CDR3 is TGTGCCAGCAGCTTAGGGGTCGGGAGAGCCCAGTACTTC. The chain uses TRBV7-2 and TRBJ2-5; possibly TRBD2 for D (6 bases). Germline lookup yields CDR1 SGHTA and CDR2 FQGNSA. The germline V and J ends were trimmed by 1 base and 9 bases, with 12 bases remaining between them. This CDR3 has 13 amino acids.

The rearrangement links TRBV28 to TRBJ1-2, with unresolved D. Trimming took 4 bases from V and 5 from J, leaving 17 bases between them. The germline V gene encodes CDR1 MDHEN and CDR2 SYDVKM. The CDR3 runs to 15 residues. The CDR3 sequence is CASSSPSGALYGYTF. In nucleotides, the CDR3 is TGTGCCAGCAGTTCCCCCAGTGGAGCACTATATGGCTACACCTTC.

The chain recombines TRBV7-3 with TRBJ2-1; D is possibly TRBD2 (5 bases). CDR1 SGHTA and CDR2 FQGTGA come from the germline V gene. With 4 bases removed from V and 10 bases from J, the gap between germline ends came to 17 bases. This CDR3 region has 14 residues. The CDR3 sequence: CASSSSGRTEEQFF. CDR3 sequence (DNA): TGTGCCAGCAGCTCCTCAGGACGGACTGAGGAGCAGTTCTTC.